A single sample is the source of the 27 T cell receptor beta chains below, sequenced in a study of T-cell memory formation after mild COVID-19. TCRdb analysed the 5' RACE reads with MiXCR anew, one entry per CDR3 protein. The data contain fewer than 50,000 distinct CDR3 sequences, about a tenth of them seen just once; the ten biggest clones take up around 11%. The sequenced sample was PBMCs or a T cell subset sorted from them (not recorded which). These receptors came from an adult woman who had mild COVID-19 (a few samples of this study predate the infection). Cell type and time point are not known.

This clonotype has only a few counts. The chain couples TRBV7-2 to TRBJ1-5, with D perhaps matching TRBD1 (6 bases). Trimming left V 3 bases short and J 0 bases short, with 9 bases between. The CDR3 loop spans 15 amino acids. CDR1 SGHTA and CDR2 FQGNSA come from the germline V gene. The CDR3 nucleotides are TGTGCCAGCAGCTTTACAGGGTATAGCAATCAGCCCCAGCATTTT. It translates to CASSFTGYSNQPQHF. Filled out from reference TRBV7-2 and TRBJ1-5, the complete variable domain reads GAGVSQSPSNKVTEKGKDVELRCDPISGHTALYWYRQSLGQGLEFLIYFQGNSAPDKSGLPSDRFSAERTGGSVSTLTIQRTQQEDSAVYLCASSFTGYSNQPQHFGDGTRLSIL.

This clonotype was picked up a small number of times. The CDR3 loop is CASSQDWGPGVTDTQYF. In DNA form, the CDR3 reads TGTGCCAGCAGCCAAGATTGGGGACCAGGGGTCACAGATACGCAGTATTTT. The chain links TRBV14 to TRBJ2-3; possible D gene TRBD1, 6 bases. The germline V gene encodes CDR1 SGHDN and CDR2 FVKESK. Trimming pared 0 bases from V and 2 bases from J, leaving 15 bases between. The CDR3 sequence is 17 residues long.

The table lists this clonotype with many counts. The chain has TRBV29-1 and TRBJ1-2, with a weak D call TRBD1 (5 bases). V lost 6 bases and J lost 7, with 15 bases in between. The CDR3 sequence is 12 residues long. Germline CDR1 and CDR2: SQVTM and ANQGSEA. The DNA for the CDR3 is TGCAGCGTCTTTCGGCAGGGTGGTGGCTACACCTTC. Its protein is CSVFRQGGGYTF.

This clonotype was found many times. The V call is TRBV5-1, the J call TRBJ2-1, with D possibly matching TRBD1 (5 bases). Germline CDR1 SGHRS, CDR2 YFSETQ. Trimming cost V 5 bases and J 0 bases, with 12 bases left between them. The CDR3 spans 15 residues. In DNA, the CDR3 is TGCGCCAGCAGAACGTCGCAGGGCTCCTACAATGAGCAGTTCTTC. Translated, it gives CASRTSQGSYNEQFF. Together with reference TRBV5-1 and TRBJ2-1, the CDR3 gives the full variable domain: KAGVTQTPRYLIKTRGQQVTLSCSPISGHRSVSWYQQTPGQGLQFLFEYFSETQRNKGNFPGRFSGRQFSNSRSEMNVSTLELGDSALYLCASRTSQGSYNEQFFGPGTRLTVL.

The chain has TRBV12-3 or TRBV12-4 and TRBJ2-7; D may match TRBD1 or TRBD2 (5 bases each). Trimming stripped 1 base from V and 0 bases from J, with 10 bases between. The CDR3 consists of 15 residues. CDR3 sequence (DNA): TGTGCCAGCAGTTTAGTGGGGGATCGCTCCTACGAGCAGTACTTC. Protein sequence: CASSLVGDRSYEQYF.

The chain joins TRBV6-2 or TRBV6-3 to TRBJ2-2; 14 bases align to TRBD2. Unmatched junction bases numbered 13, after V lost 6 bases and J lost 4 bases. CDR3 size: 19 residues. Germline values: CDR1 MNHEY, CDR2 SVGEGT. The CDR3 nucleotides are TGTGCCAGCAGACCCAACCCGGGGACTAGCGGGAGTGGCACCGGGGAGCTGTTTTTT. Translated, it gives CASRPNPGTSGSGTGELFF.

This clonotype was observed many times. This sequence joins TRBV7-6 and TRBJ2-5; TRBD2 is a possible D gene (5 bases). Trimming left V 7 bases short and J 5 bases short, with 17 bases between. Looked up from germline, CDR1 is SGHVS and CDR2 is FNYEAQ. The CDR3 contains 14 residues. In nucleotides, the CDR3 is TGTGCCAGCACCCAACGTAGAGGGCGGGAGACCCAGTACTTC. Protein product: CASTQRRGRETQYF.

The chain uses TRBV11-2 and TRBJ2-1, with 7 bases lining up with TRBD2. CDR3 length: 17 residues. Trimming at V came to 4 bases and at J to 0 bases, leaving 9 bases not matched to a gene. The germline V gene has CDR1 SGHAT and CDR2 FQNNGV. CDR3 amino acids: CASSSRGGGGSYNEQFF. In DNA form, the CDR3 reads TGTGCCAGCAGCTCCCGGGGTGGCGGGGGCTCCTACAATGAGCAGTTCTTC.

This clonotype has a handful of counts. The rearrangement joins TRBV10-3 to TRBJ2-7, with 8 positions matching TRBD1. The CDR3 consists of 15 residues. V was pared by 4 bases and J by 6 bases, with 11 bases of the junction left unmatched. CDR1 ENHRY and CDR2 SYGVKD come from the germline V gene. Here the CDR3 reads CAISVSGTGTSEQYF. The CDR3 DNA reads TGTGCCATCAGTGTCAGTGGGACAGGCACCTCCGAGCAGTACTTC.

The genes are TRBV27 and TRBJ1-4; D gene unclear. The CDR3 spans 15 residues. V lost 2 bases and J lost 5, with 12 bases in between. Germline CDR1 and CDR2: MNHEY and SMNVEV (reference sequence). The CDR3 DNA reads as TGTGCCAGCAGTTTAGGTCGCTCGGCAAATGAAAAACTGTTTTTT. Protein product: CASSLGRSANEKLFF.

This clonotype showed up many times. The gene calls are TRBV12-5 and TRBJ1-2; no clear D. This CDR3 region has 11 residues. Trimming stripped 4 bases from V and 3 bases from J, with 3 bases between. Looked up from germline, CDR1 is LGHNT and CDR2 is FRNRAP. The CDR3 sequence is CASGSDYGYTF. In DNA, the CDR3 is TGTGCTAGTGGTTCCGACTATGGCTACACCTTC.

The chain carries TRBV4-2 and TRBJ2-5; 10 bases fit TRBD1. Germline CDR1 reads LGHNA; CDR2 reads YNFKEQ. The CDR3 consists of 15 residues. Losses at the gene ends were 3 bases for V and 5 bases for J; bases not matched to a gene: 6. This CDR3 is CASSQAGTGVETQYF. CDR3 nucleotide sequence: TGTGCCAGCAGCCAGGCCGGGACAGGGGTGGAGACCCAGTACTTC.

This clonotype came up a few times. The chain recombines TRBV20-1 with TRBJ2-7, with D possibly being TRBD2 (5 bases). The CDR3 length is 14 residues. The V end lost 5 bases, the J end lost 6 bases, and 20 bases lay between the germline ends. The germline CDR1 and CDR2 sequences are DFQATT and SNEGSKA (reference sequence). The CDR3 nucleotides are TGCAGTGCTTCTCGTGAGGGCCCCCGTGCCGAGCAGTACTTC. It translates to CSASREGPRAEQYF.

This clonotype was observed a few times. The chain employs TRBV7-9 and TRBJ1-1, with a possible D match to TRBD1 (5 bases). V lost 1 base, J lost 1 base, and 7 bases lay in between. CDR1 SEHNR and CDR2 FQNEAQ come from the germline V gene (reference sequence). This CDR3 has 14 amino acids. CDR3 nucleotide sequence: TGTGCCAGCAGCTTAGGACAGCAGAACACTGAAGCTTTCTTT. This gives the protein CASSLGQQNTEAFF.

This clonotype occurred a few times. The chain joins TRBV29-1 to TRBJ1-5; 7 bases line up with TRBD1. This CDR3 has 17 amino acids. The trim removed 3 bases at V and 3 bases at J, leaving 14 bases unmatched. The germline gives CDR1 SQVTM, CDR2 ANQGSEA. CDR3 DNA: TGCAGCGTTGATTCGTTCACCGGGGAGGGGGCCAATCAGCCCCAGCATTTT. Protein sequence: CSVDSFTGEGANQPQHF.

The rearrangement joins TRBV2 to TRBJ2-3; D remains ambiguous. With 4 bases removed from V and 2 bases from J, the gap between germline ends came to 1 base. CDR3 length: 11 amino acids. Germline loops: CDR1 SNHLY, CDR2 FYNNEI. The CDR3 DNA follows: TGTGCCAGCAGTGTCACAGATACGCAGTATTTT. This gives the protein CASSVTDTQYF.

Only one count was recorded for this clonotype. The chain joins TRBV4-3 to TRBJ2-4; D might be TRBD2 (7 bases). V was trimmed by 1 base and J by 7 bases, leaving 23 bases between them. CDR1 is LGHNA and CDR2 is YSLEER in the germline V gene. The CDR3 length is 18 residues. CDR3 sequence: CASSQASSLEGGGNIQYF. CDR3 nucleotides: TGCGCCAGCAGCCAAGCTTCATCTTTGGAGGGAGGGGGGAACATTCAGTACTTC.

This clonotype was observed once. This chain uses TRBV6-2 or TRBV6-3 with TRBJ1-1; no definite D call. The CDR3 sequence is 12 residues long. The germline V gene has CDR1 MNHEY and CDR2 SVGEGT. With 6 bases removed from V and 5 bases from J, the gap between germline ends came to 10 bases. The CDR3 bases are TGTGCCAGCAGGGAAGGGTGGACTGAAGCTTTCTTT. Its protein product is CASREGWTEAFF.

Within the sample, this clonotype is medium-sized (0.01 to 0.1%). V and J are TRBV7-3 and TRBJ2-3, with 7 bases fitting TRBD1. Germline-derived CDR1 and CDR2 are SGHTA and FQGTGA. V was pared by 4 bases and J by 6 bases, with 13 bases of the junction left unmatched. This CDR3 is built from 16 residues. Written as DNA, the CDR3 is TGTGCCAGCAGCTGGACCGGGACAGTAGGGACCGATACGCAGTATTTT. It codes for CASSWTGTVGTDTQYF.

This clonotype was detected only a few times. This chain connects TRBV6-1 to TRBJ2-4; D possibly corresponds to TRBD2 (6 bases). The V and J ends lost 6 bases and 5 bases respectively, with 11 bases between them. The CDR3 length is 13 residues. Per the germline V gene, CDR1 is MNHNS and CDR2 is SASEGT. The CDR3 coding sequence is TGTGCCAGCAGCCCGGGGGTCCAAAACATTCAGTACTTC. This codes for CASSPGVQNIQYF.

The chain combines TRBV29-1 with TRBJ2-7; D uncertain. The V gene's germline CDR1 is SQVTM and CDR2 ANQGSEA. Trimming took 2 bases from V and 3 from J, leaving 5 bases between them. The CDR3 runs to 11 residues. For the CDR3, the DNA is TGCAGCGTTGAATGGGGCTACGAGCAGTACTTC. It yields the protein CSVEWGYEQYF.

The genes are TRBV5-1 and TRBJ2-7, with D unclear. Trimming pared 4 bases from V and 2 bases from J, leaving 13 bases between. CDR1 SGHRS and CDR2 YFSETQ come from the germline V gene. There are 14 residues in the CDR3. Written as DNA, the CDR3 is TGCGCCAGCAGCGTGCCGGGCAACACCTACGAGCAGTACTTC. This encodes CASSVPGNTYEQYF.

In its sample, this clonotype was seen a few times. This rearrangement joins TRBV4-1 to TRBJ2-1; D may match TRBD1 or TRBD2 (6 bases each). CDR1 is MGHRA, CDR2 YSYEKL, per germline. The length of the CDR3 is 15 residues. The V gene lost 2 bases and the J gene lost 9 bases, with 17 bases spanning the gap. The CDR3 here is CASSQNGGQTGEQFF. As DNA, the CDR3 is TGCGCCAGCAGCCAAAACGGGGGCCAAACCGGTGAGCAGTTCTTC.

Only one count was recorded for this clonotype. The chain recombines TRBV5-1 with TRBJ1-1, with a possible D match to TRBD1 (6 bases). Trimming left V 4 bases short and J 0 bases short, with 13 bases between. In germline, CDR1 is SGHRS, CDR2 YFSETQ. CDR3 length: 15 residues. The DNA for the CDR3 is TGCGCCAGCAGCAAATCTTGGACAGTGAACACTGAAGCTTTCTTT. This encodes CASSKSWTVNTEAFF.

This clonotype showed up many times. The CDR3 DNA reads TGCGCCAGCAGCCAAGATAGGACAGGGAGTTACAACGAGCAGTACTTC. This codes for CASSQDRTGSYNEQYF. This chain connects TRBV4-1 to TRBJ2-7; TRBD1 aligns across 8 bases. CDR1 and CDR2 from the germline V gene are MGHRA and YSYEKL. V lost 0 bases and J lost 5; bases outside the gene matches: 9. This CDR3 has 16 residues.

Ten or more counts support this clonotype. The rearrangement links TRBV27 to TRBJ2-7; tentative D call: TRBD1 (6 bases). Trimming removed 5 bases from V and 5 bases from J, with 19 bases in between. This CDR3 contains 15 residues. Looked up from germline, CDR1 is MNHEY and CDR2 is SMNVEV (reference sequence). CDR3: CASSRPRAGVDEQYF. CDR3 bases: TGTGCCAGCAGTCGCCCCCGGGCAGGGGTGGACGAGCAGTACTTC.

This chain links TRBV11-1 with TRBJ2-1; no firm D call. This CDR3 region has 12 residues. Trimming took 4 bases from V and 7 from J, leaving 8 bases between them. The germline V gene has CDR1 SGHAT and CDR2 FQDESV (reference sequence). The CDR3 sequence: CASSSSLNEQFF. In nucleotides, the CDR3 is TGTGCCAGCAGCTCCTCGTTAAATGAGCAGTTCTTC.